This T cell receptor (beta chain) came from a study of CD8 T cells in Susac syndrome. Study-wide findings and caveats: Clonal expansion was missing from Susac syndrome CD4+ T cell repertoires.

The CDR3 has 14 residues. Germline trimming cut 5 bases from V and 8 bases from J; bases unmatched to any gene: 5. Patients with Susac syndrome met diagnostic criteria defined recently for definite or probable disease. Reverse transcription of roughly 0.45 to 1 ug RNA used random hexamers. From the immunoSEQ multiplex PCR reads, TCRdb called clonotypes with MiXCR, one entry per CDR3 protein. Among some 170,000 distinct CDR3 sequences, around 94% were seen once, and the ten largest hold 0.099%. A remark on this clonotype: Its antigen is still unknown.

The chain carries TRBV12-3 or TRBV12-4 and TRBJ2-3; TRBD1 agrees at 12 bases. The receptor was isolated from a human donor with Susac syndrome. The specimen was CD4+ T cells from PBMCs. Written as DNA, the CDR3 is TGTGCCAGCAGTACGGGACAGGGGGCCCTTACGCAGTATTTT. Translated, it gives CASSTGQGALTQYF.